The subject of this entry is one TCR beta chain. This CDR3 has 13 residues. Trimming removed 4 bases at V and 5 bases at J, with 11 bases between. The germline V gene encodes CDR1 SNHLY and CDR2 FYNNEI. The sample belongs to a study of blood T cell repertoires in COVID-19. Across the study: PBMCs, B-cell-depleted T cells, or T cells provided the cDNA or gDNA that made up the material.

This table comes from immunoSEQ multiplex PCR, and its TCRdb copy is limited to in-frame clones, with some not included. The sample records some 200,000 clones, about 80% being singletons. The chain couples TRBV2 to TRBJ1-1; the D gene is possibly TRBD1 (6 bases). Sequenced material: PBMCs or T cells enriched from blood (not recorded which). The receptor was derived from a man between 35 and 55 years old who had recovered from COVID-19. The CDR3 DNA is TGTGCCAGCAGTGGGGAGGGGGGGACTGAAGCTTTCTTT. This gives the protein CASSGEGGTEAFF.